This TCR beta chain was recorded in a study of CD8 T cells in Susac syndrome. The authors carried out high-throughput sequencing of TCR beta. They applied it to CD8+ and CD4+ T cells obtained from blood. Random hexamers were used to reverse transcribe 0.5 to 1 ug of RNA. By means of immunoSEQ multiplex PCR, TCR beta CDR3 spanning 54 Vbeta and 13 Jbeta underwent amplification. One entry per CDR3 protein results from TCRdb running MiXCR on the immunoSEQ multiplex PCR reads. The sample contains approximately 200,000 distinct CDR3 sequences, roughly 95% of which appear only once. The origin of this receptor is a human donor with multiple sclerosis. Material for sequencing was CD4+ T cells from PBMCs.

The CDR3 is CSAATSWTAYEQYF. In DNA, the CDR3 is TGCAGTGCAGCGACTAGTTGGACAGCCTACGAGCAGTACTTC. The chain joins TRBV20-1 to TRBJ2-7; D might be TRBD1 or TRBD2, each matching 6 bases. Per germline, CDR1 DFQATT and CDR2 SNEGSKA (reference sequence). With 6 bases removed from V and 2 bases from J, the gap between germline ends came to 17 bases. There are 14 residues in the CDR3.